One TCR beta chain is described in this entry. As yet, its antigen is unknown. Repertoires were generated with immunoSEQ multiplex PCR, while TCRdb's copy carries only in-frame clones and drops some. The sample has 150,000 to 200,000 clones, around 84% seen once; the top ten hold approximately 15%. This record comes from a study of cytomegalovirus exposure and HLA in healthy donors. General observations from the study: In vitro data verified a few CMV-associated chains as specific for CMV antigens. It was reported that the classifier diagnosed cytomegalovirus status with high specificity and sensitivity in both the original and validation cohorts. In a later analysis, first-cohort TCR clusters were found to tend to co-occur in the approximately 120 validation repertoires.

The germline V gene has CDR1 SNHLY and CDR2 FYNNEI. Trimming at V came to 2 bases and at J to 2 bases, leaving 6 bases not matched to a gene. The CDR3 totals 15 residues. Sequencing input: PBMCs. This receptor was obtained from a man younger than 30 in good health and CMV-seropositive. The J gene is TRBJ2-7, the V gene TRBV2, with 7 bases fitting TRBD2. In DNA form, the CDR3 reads TGTGCCAGCAGTGAAAGGGCTAGCGGTACCTACGAGCAGTACTTC. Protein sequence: CASSERASGTYEQYF.